This T cell receptor beta chain stems from a study of T cell responses to AZD1222 COVID-19 vaccine. Clones were sequenced by immunoSEQ multiplex PCR, and TCRdb holds only the in-frame ones, with some missing. The sample gives about 150,000 clones, 70% to 90% of which show up once; 4.5% to 5.5% is in the top ten. Deletions cut 7 bases from V and 4 bases from J, with 6 bases between. The CDR3 is made up of 11 amino acids. Germline-derived CDR1 and CDR2 are SGDLS and YYNGEE. The material was peripheral blood, obtained 28 days after the second dose of the MenACWY control vaccine. V is TRBV9 and J is TRBJ1-3; no firm D call. This TCR was recovered from an adult who received the MenACWY meningococcal vaccine as a control. In nucleotides, the CDR3 is TGTGCCAGCGGATGGGGAAACACCATATATTTT. Its translation is CASGWGNTIYF.